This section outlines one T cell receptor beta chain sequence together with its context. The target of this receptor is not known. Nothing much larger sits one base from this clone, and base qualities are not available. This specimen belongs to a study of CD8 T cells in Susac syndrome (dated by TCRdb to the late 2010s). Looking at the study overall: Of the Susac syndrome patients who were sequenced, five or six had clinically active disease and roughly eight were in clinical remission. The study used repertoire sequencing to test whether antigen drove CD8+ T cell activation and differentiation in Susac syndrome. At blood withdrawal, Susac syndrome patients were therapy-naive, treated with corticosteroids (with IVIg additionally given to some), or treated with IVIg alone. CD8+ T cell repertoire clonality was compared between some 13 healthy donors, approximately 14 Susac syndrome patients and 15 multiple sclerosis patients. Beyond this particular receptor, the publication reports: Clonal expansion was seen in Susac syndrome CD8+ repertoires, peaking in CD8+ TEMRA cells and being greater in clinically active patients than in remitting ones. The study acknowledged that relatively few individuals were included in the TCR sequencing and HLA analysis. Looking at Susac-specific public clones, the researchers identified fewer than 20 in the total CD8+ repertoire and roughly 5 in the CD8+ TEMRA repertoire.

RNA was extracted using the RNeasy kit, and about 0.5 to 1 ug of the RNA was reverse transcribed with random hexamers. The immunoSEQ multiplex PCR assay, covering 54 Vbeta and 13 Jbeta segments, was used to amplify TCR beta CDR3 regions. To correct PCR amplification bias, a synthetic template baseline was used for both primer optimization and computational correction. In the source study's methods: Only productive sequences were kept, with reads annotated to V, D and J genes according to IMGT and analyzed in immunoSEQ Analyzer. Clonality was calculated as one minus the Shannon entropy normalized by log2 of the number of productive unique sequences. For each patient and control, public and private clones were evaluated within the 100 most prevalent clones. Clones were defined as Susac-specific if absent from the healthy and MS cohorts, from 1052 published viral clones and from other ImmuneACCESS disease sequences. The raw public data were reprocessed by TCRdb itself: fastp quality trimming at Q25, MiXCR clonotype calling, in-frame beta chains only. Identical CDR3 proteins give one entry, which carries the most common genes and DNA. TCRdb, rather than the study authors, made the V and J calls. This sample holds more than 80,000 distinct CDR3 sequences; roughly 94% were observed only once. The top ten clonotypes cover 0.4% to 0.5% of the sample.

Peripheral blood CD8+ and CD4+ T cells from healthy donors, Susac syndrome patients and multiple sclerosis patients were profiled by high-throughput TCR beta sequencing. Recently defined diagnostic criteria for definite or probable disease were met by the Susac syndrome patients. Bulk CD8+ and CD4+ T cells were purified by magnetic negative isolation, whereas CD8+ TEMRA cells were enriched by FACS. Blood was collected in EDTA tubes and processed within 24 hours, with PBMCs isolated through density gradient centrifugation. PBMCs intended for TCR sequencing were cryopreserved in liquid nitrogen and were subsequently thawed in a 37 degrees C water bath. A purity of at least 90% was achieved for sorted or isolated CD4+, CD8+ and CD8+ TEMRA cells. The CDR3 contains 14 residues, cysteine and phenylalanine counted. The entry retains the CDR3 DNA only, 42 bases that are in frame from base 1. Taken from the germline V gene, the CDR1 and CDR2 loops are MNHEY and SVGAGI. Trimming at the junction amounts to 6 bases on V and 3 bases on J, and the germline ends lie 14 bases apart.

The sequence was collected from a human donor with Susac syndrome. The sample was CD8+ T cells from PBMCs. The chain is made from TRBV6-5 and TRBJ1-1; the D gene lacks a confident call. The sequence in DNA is TGTGCCAGCAGCACAAAGGGTCCCGACACTGAAGCTTTCTTT. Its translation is CASSTKGPDTEAFF.